Below are 28 T cell receptor beta chains sequenced from a single sample in a study of cytomegalovirus exposure and HLA in healthy donors. The primer mix had 60 Vbeta and 13 Jbeta primers. Repertoires were generated with immunoSEQ multiplex PCR, while TCRdb's copy carries only in-frame clones and drops some. The sample contains about 52,000 clones, roughly 73% of which appear only once. The sequencing input was PBMCs. Every receptor here comes from a man in his late teens or twenties in good health and CMV-seronegative.

This clone was observed a few times. The chain joins TRBV4-3 to TRBJ2-5, with D perhaps matching TRBD1 (6 bases). CDR3 length: 15 amino acids. Trimming stripped 0 bases from V and 6 bases from J, with 14 bases between. Germline-derived CDR1 and CDR2 are LGHNA and YSLEER. The CDR3 coding sequence is TGCGCCAGCAGCCAAGAAGGGGGTAGCATCAAGACCCAGTACTTC. Its protein product is CASSQEGGSIKTQYF.

The CDR3 region has the DNA TGTGCCAGCAGCTCACGCCTTGGGGGCGGCTACACCTTC. Amino acids: CASSSRLGGGYTF. This chain uses TRBV6-4 with TRBJ1-2; maybe TRBD1 (6 bases). This CDR3 is built from 13 residues. CDR1 is MRHNA, CDR2 SNTAGT, per germline. V lost 6 bases to trimming and J lost 8 bases, with 16 bases between them.

V usage is TRBV11-2 and J usage is TRBJ2-1; D is perhaps TRBD1 (9 bases). V was trimmed by 5 bases and J by 9 bases, leaving 26 bases between them. The CDR3 covers 17 residues. Germline CDR1 is SGHAT and CDR2 is FQNNGV. The CDR3 protein is CASSGTGTGGQASEQFF. Here the CDR3 DNA reads TGTGCCAGCAGCGGGACAGGGACGGGAGGGCAGGCCAGTGAGCAGTTCTTC.

The chain joins TRBV30 to TRBJ1-6; 7 bases are a match to TRBD1. Germline V gene lookup returns CDR1 GTSNPN and CDR2 SVGIG (reference sequence). The J segment lost 7 bases and the V segment lost 7 bases, leaving 4 bases of the junction unmatched. CDR3 length: 12 amino acids. The CDR3 spells CALGQSNSPLHF. The CDR3 DNA follows: TGTGCCTTGGGACAGTCCAATTCACCCCTCCACTTT.

This clone was seen only a few times. This chain joins TRBV9 and TRBJ1-2; D not resolved. The length of the CDR3 is 15 residues. The germline V gene encodes CDR1 SGDLS and CDR2 YYNGEE. Deletions cut 0 bases from V and 3 bases from J, with 12 bases between. DNA of the CDR3: TGTGCCAGCAGCGTAGGGGCGGGTCGAGACTATGGCTACACCTTC. Translated, it gives CASSVGAGRDYGYTF.

The chain couples TRBV28 to TRBJ2-7, with 7 bases identical to TRBD1. V shed 6 bases, J shed 0 bases, and the junction held 11 bases outside the gene matches. In germline, CDR1 is MDHEN, CDR2 SYDVKM. The CDR3 is 16 amino acids. The CDR3 sequence is CASRAHTGVSSYEQYF. CDR3 nucleotides: TGTGCCAGCAGAGCCCATACAGGGGTTAGCTCCTACGAGCAGTACTTC.

The chain combines TRBV27 with TRBJ2-1, with D hard to call. There are 12 residues in the CDR3. V lost 3 bases, J lost 7 bases, and 7 bases lay in between. In germline, CDR1 is MNHEY, CDR2 SMNVEV (reference sequence). CDR3 loop: CASSFNRNEQFF. The CDR3 bases are TGTGCCAGCAGTTTTAATCGGAATGAGCAGTTCTTC.

This clone was seen a handful of times. The rearrangement uses TRBV7-6 and TRBJ2-1; D possibly corresponds to TRBD1 (6 bases). Germline assignment: CDR1 SGHVS and CDR2 FNYEAQ. This CDR3 is built from 14 residues. V was pared by 8 bases and J by 2 bases, with 13 bases between. CDR3 sequence reads: CASGPGTTYNEQFF. CDR3 DNA sequence: TGTGCCAGCGGCCCCGGGACAACCTACAATGAGCAGTTCTTC.

This clone came up once. The V and J genes are TRBV11-2 and TRBJ2-3; tentative D call: TRBD1 (6 bases). CDR3 length: 14 amino acids. V shed 5 bases and J shed 1 base, with 10 bases lying between them. Germline CDR1 reads SGHAT; CDR2 reads FQNNGV. The CDR3 loop is CASSHRTGTDTQYF. The CDR3 DNA reads TGTGCCAGCAGCCACCGGACAGGCACAGATACGCAGTATTTT.

The chain couples TRBV7-2 to TRBJ1-2, with unresolved D. Germline V CDR1 and CDR2: SGHTA, FQGNSA. This CDR3 has 16 residues. V lost 9 bases, J lost 2 bases, and 22 bases lay in between. The CDR3 region is CASQSLALFSNYGYTF. The CDR3, as DNA: TGTGCCAGTCAGTCCTTGGCTCTCTTCTCCAACTATGGCTACACCTTC. Full variable domain (missing parts from reference TRBV7-2 and TRBJ1-2): GAGVSQSPSNKVTEKGKDVELRCDPISGHTALYWYRQSLGQGLEFLIYFQGNSAPDKSGLPSDRFSAERTGGSVSTLTIQRTQQEDSAVYLCASQSLALFSNYGYTFGSGTRLTVV.

This clone has more than one count but fewer than ten. CDR3 DNA sequence: TGCGCCAGCAGCGTAGTAAAACCTCAGTTCTTC. Translation: CASSVVKPQFF. This chain connects TRBV5-1 to TRBJ2-1; D uncertain. There are 11 residues in the CDR3. Trimming pared 4 bases from V and 13 bases from J, leaving 12 bases between. Germline loops: CDR1 SGHRS, CDR2 YFSETQ.

V gene TRBV5-1 combines with J gene TRBJ2-7; 11 positions match TRBD1. Looked up from germline, CDR1 is SGHRS and CDR2 is YFSETQ. The CDR3 has 14 residues. With 0 bases clipped from V and 7 bases from J, the junction kept 3 bases outside the gene matches. DNA for the CDR3: TGCGCCAGCAGCTTGGGGGGACAGGGGGTAGAGCAGTACTTC. This translates into CASSLGGQGVEQYF. Full variable domain (missing parts from reference TRBV5-1 and TRBJ2-7): KAGVTQTPRYLIKTRGQQVTLSCSPISGHRSVSWYQQTPGQGLQFLFEYFSETQRNKGNFPGRFSGRQFSNSRSEMNVSTLELGDSALYLCASSLGGQGVEQYFGPGTRLTVT.

The chain couples TRBV2 to TRBJ1-4, with D hard to call. CDR1 and CDR2 from the germline V gene are SNHLY and FYNNEI. The CDR3 length is 11 residues. Trimming took off 3 bases at V and 8 bases at J, with 4 bases between the two ends. DNA for the CDR3: TGTGCCAGCAGTGAGGAGGAAAAACTGTTTTTT. Translation: CASSEEEKLFF.

The genes are TRBV6-6 and TRBJ2-7; the match to TRBD1 covers 7 bases. The CDR3 runs 13 residues. V lost 5 bases, J lost 5 bases, and 6 bases stayed unmatched. Germline-derived CDR1 and CDR2 are MNHNY and SVGAGI (reference sequence). The CDR3 sequence is CASSSPDRDEQYF. Here the CDR3 DNA reads TGTGCCAGCAGTAGCCCTGACAGGGACGAGCAGTACTTC.

The chain links TRBV6-5 to TRBJ2-1; perhaps TRBD2 as D (6 bases). Germline CDR1 and CDR2: MNHEY and SVGAGI. The CDR3 length is 12 residues. With 7 bases removed from V and 4 bases from J, the gap between germline ends came to 8 bases. The CDR3 is CASTGDYNEQFF. In DNA, the CDR3 is TGTGCCAGCACGGGGGATTACAATGAGCAGTTCTTC.

This rearrangement joins TRBV2 to TRBJ2-7; the D gene is possibly TRBD1 (6 bases). Germline V gene sequence: CDR1 SNHLY, CDR2 FYNNEI. V was shortened by 9 bases and J by 2 bases, with 11 bases between the two germline ends. The CDR3 contains 12 residues. The CDR3: CARGQSAYEQYF. The CDR3 nucleotides are TGTGCCAGAGGACAGTCCGCCTACGAGCAGTACTTC.

V usage is TRBV28 and J usage is TRBJ2-5; 7 positions agree with TRBD1. V was pared by 4 bases and J by 2 bases, with 7 bases of the junction left unmatched. Germline V gene lookup returns CDR1 MDHEN and CDR2 SYDVKM. CDR3 length equals 15 residues. The CDR3 is CASSSPRTGQETQYF. The DNA for the CDR3 is TGTGCCAGCAGTTCACCTCGGACAGGACAAGAGACCCAGTACTTC.

This chain joins TRBV6-6 and TRBJ2-7; TRBD2 aligns across 13 bases. CDR3 size: 15 residues. The germline CDR1 and CDR2 sequences are MNHNY and SVGAGI (reference sequence). The trim removed 7 bases at V and 6 bases at J, leaving 9 bases unmatched. CDR3 amino acids: CASNNLGLAGSEQYF. The CDR3, as DNA: TGTGCCAGCAACAATTTGGGACTAGCGGGAAGCGAGCAGTACTTC.

This clone was picked up one time. The CDR3 sequence: CSVGPYGTVSSGANVLTF. DNA of the CDR3: TGCAGCGTTGGTCCGTATGGGACAGTCAGCTCTGGGGCCAACGTCCTGACTTTC. The genes are TRBV29-1 and TRBJ2-6; TRBD1 matches 7 bases. Germline CDR1 and CDR2: SQVTM and ANQGSEA. After removal of 4 bases from V and 0 bases from J, the junction contained 12 bases not matched to a gene. The CDR3 is 18 amino acids.

This chain connects TRBV11-2 to TRBJ1-1, with a possible D match to TRBD1 (5 bases). V was trimmed by 5 bases and J by 1 base, leaving 14 bases between them. The germline CDR1 and CDR2 sequences are SGHAT and FQNNGV. CDR3 length: 15 residues. The CDR3 loop reads CASSLRRGGNTEAFF. Here the CDR3 DNA reads TGTGCCAGCAGCCTTAGGAGGGGAGGGAACACTGAAGCTTTCTTT.

The chain combines TRBV4-3 with TRBJ2-1, with 7 bases fitting TRBD1. Unmatched junction bases numbered 10, after V lost 0 bases and J lost 8 bases. The CDR3 totals 16 residues. Germline V gene sequence: CDR1 LGHNA, CDR2 YSLEER. The CDR3 is CASSQEPGQPTDEQFF. The CDR3 nucleotides are TGCGCCAGCAGCCAAGAACCGGGACAGCCTACAGATGAGCAGTTCTTC.

This rearrangement joins TRBV30 to TRBJ2-1; D remains unclear. The CDR3 covers 13 residues. The germline gives CDR1 GTSNPN, CDR2 SVGIG (reference sequence). The germline V and J ends were trimmed by 0 bases and 5 bases, with 8 bases remaining between them. The chain's CDR3 is CAWSVGLNNEQFF. The DNA of the CDR3 is TGTGCCTGGAGTGTCGGTCTGAACAATGAGCAGTTCTTC.

The chain employs TRBV2 and TRBJ1-2; possible D gene TRBD1, 6 bases. Trimming took 1 base from V and 7 from J, leaving 13 bases between them. The CDR3 totals 14 residues. The germline V gene encodes CDR1 SNHLY and CDR2 FYNNEI. CDR3 coding DNA: TGTGCCAGCAGTGAAGTTCAGGGGTTGGGTGGCTACACCTTC. It yields the protein CASSEVQGLGGYTF.

The rearrangement uses TRBV29-1 and TRBJ1-1; 11 positions agree with TRBD1. The CDR3 length is 14 residues. Germline lookup yields CDR1 SQVTM and CDR2 ANQGSEA. J was trimmed by 1 base and V by 8 bases; bases with no gene match: 6. Here the CDR3 DNA reads TGCAGCACCTGGACAGGGGGCACGAACACTGAAGCTTTCTTT. Translation gives CSTWTGGTNTEAFF.

This chain joins TRBV2 and TRBJ1-1; 12 nucleotides match TRBD1. The CDR3 runs to 14 residues. CDR1 SNHLY and CDR2 FYNNEI come from the germline V gene. The J segment lost 4 bases and the V segment lost 4 bases, leaving 1 base of the junction unmatched. The CDR3 protein is CASSGDRGPTEAFF. The CDR3 nucleotides are TGTGCCAGCAGTGGGGACAGGGGGCCCACTGAAGCTTTCTTT.

V and J are TRBV29-1 and TRBJ2-5; D is undetermined. Trimming left V 4 bases short and J 2 bases short, with 8 bases between. The CDR3 totals 12 residues. Germline V gives CDR1 SQVTM, CDR2 ANQGSEA. The CDR3 nucleotides are TGCAGCGTTGTACTTACTCAAGAGACCCAGTACTTC. Its translation: CSVVLTQETQYF. Supplemented by reference TRBV29-1 and TRBJ2-5, the full variable domain reads SAVISQKPSRDICQRGTSLTIQCQVDSQVTMMFWYRQQPGQSLTLIATANQGSEATYESGFVIDKFPISRPNLTFSTLTVSNMSPEDSSIYLCSVVLTQETQYFGPGTRLLVL.

The gene calls are TRBV5-4 and TRBJ1-4, with D perhaps matching TRBD1 (6 bases). From germline, CDR1 is SGHNT and CDR2 YYREEE (reference sequence). V dropped 0 bases and J dropped 1 base, with 13 bases sitting between them. The CDR3 sequence is 17 residues long. This CDR3 reads CASSLAVGGVTNEKLFF. The CDR3 region has the DNA TGTGCCAGCAGCTTGGCGGTAGGGGGTGTAACTAATGAAAAACTGTTTTTT.

This clone was observed a few times. The V call is TRBV4-1, the J call TRBJ2-1, with no clear D. This CDR3 is built from 15 residues. Germline V gives CDR1 MGHRA, CDR2 YSYEKL. V lost 4 bases, J lost 0 bases, and 10 bases lay in between. The CDR3 DNA sequence: TGCGCCAGCAGCCCCCCGACTGACTCCTACAATGAGCAGTTCTTC. Its protein is CASSPPTDSYNEQFF.